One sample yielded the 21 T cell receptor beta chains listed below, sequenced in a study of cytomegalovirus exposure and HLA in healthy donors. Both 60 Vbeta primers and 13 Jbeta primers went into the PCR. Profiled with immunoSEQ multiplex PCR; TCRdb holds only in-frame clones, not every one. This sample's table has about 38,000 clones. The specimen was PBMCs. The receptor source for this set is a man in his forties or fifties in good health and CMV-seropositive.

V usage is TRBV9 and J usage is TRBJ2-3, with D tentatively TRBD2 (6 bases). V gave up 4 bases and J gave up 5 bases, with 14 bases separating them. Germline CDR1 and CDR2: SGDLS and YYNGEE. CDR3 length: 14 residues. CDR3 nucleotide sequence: TGTGCCAGCAGCCGAGTTGGAGGGGTAGATACGCAGTATTTT. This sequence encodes CASSRVGGVDTQYF.

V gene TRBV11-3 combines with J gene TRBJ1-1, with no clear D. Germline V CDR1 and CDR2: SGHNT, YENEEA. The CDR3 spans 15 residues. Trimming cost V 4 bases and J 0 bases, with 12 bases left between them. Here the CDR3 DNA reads TGTGCCAGCAGCTCGCCTTTGAGCTTGAACACTGAAGCTTTCTTT. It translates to CASSSPLSLNTEAFF.

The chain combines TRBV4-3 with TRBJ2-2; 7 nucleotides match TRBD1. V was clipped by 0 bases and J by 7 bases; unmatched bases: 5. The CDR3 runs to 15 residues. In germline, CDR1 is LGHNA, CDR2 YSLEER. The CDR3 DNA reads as TGCGCCAGCAGCCAAGATACAGGGGACGGCGGGGAGCTGTTTTTT. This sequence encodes CASSQDTGDGGELFF.

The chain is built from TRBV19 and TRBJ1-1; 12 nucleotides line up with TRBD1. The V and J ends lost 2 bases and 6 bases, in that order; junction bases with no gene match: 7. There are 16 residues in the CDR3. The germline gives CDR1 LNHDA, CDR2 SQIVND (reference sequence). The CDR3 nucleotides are TGTGCCAGTAGTATACTGGGACAGGGGGCGGCCGCTGAAGCTTTCTTT. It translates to CASSILGQGAAAEAFF.

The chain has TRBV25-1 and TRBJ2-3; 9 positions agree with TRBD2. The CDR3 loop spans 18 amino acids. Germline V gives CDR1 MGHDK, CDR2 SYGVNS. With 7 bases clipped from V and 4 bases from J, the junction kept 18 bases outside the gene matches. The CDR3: CASTEGRTGGRAADTQYF. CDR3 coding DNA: TGTGCCAGCACCGAGGGGAGAACGGGCGGGAGGGCGGCAGATACGCAGTATTTT.

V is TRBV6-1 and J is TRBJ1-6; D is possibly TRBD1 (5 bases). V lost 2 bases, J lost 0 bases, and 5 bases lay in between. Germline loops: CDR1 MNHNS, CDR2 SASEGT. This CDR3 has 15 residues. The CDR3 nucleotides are TGTGCCAGCAGTGAACAGGGCTCCTATAATTCACCCCTCCACTTT. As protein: CASSEQGSYNSPLHF.

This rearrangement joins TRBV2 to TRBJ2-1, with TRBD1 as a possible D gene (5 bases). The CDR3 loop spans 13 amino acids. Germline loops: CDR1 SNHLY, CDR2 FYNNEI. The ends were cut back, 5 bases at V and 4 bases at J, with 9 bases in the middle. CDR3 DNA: TGTGCCAGCAGTTTACAGGAATACAATGAGCAGTTCTTC. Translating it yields CASSLQEYNEQFF.

The CDR3 bases are TGTGCCAGCGGAACAGAGTACGGTGGCGAGCAGTACTTC. Protein: CASGTEYGGEQYF. The rearrangement links TRBV7-3 to TRBJ2-7; D unclear. The germline CDR1 and CDR2 sequences are SGHTA and FQGTGA. This CDR3 has 13 residues. V dropped 8 bases and J dropped 6 bases, with 17 bases sitting between them. Together with reference TRBV7-3 and TRBJ2-7, the CDR3 gives the full variable domain: GAGVSQTPSNKVTEKGKYVELRCDPISGHTALYWYRQSLGQGPEFLIYFQGTGAADDSGLPNDRFFAVRPEGSVSTLKIQRTERGDSAVYLCASGTEYGGEQYFGPGTRLTVT.

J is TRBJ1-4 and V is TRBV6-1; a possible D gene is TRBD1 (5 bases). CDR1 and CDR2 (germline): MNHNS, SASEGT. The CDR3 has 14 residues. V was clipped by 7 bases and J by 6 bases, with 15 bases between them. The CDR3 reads CASTPQGSYEKLFF. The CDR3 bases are TGTGCCAGCACTCCCCAGGGCTCATATGAAAAACTGTTTTTT.

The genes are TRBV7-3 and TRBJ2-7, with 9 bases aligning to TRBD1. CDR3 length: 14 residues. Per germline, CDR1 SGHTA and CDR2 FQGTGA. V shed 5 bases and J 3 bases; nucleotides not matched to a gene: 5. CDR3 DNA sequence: TGTGCCAGCAGCCGGATGGGACAGGGCTACGAGCAGTACTTC. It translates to CASSRMGQGYEQYF.

CDR3 sequence (DNA): TGTGCCAGCAGCCCGACAGGGGGAGGTGAGACCCAGTACTTC. It yields the protein CASSPTGGGETQYF. V and J are TRBV7-9 and TRBJ2-5, with 9 bases aligning to TRBD1. Germline CDR1 reads SEHNR; CDR2 reads FQNEAQ (reference sequence). With V trimmed by 5 bases and J by 5 bases, 6 bases remained unmatched. The CDR3 contains 14 residues.

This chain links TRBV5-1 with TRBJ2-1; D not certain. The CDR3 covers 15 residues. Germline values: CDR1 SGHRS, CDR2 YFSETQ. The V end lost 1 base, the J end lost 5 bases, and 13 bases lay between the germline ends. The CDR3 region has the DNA TGCGCCAGCAGCTTGCATCCGCGATCCGACAATGAGCAGTTCTTC. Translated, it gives CASSLHPRSDNEQFF. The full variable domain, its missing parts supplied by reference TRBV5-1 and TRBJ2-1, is KAGVTQTPRYLIKTRGQQVTLSCSPISGHRSVSWYQQTPGQGLQFLFEYFSETQRNKGNFPGRFSGRQFSNSRSEMNVSTLELGDSALYLCASSLHPRSDNEQFFGPGTRLTVL.

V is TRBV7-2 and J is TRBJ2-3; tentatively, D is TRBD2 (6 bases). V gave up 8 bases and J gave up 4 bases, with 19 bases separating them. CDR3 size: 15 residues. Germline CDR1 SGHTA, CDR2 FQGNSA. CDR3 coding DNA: TGTGCCAGCGCGGCTGACGGAGGGCGTGCAGATACGCAGTATTTT. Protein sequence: CASAADGGRADTQYF.

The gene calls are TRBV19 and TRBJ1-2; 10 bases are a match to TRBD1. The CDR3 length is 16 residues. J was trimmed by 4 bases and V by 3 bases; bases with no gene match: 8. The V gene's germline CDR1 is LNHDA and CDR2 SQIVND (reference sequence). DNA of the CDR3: TGTGCCAGTAGTATCCCGACGGACAGGGGGGGCTATGGCTACACCTTC. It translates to CASSIPTDRGGYGYTF. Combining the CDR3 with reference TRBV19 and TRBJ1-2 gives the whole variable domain DGGITQSPKYLFRKEGQNVTLSCEQNLNHDAMYWYRQDPGQGLRLIYYSQIVNDFQKGDIAEGYSVSREKKESFPLTVTSAQKNPTAFYLCASSIPTDRGGYGYTFGSGTRLTVV.

CDR3 sequence (DNA): TGTGCCAGCAGTGATAACAGGGGCGCGACCGGGGAGCTGTTTTTT. Its protein product is CASSDNRGATGELFF. This chain links TRBV2 with TRBJ2-2; 7 bases agree with TRBD1. This CDR3 contains 15 residues. Germline-derived CDR1 and CDR2 are SNHLY and FYNNEI. Trimming removed 3 bases from V and 5 bases from J; junction bases left unmatched: 6.

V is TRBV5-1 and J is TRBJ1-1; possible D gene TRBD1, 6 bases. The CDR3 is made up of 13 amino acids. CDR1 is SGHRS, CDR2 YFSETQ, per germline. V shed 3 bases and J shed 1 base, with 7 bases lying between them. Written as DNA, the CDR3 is TGCGCCAGCAGCTACAGGGAGAACACTGAAGCTTTCTTT. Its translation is CASSYRENTEAFF.

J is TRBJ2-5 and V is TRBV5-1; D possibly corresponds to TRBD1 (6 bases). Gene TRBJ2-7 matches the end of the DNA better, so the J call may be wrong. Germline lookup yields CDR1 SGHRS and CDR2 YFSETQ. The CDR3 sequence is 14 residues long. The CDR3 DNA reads TGCGCCAGTCCCGACAGGCAGTCACCCTACGAGCAGTACTTC. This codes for CASPDRQSPYEQYF.

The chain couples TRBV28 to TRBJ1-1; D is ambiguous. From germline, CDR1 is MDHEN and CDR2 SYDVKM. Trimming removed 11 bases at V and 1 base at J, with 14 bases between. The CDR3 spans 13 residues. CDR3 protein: CASIQLPNTEAFF. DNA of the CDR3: TGTGCCTCAATACAGCTGCCGAACACTGAAGCTTTCTTT.

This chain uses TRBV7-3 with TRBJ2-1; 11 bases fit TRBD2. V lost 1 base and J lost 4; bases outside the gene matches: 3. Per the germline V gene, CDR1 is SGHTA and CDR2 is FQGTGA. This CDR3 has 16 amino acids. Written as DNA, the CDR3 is TGTGCCAGCAGCTTAAAGGCTAGCGGGGGGTACAATGAGCAGTTCTTC. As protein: CASSLKASGGYNEQFF.

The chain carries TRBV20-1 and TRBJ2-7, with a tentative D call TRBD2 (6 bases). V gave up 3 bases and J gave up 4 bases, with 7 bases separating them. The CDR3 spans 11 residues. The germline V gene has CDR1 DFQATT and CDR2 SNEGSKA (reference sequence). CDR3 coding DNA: TGCAGTGCTAGCGGGACTTACGAGCAGTACTTC. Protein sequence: CSASGTYEQYF.

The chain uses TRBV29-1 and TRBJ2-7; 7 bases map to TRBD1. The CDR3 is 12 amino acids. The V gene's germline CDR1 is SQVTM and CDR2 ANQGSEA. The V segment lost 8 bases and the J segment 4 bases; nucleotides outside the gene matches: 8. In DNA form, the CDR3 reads TGCAGCACTCGACAGGGTTCTTACGAGCAGTACTTC. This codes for CSTRQGSYEQYF.